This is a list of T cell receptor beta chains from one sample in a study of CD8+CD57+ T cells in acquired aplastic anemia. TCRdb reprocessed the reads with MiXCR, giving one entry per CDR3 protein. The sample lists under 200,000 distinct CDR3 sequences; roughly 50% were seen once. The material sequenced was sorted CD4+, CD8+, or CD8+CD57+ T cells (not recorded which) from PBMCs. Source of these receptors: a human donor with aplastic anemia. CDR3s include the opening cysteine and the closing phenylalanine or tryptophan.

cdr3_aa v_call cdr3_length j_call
CASSILLAGGAIDVDTQYF TRBV19 19 TRBJ2-3
CASSLAWGGSITDTQYF TRBV12-3/TRBV12-4 17 TRBJ2-3
CASSVAGTVNYGYTF TRBV6-1 15 TRBJ1-2
CASSVGGGGTLQYF TRBV9 14 TRBJ2-7
CASRWTGTGRNSNQPQHF TRBV6-1 18 TRBJ1-5
CASSWGGTSARSSYNEQFF TRBV5-4 19 TRBJ2-1
CASSLIPDPYEQYF TRBV11-2 14 TRBJ2-7
CASSIAALSSGNTIYF TRBV19 16 TRBJ1-3
CSARSGQGLGF TRBV20-1 11 TRBJ1-5
CASSTDRDRAYEQYF TRBV27 15 TRBJ2-7
CASSFLTKGVTEAFF TRBV6-5 15 TRBJ1-1
CAISDRLQPQHF TRBV10-3 12 TRBJ1-5
CASSQEVRQGLPNTEAFF TRBV3-1 18 TRBJ1-1
CASSLAVDGLAGYTF TRBV7-8 15 TRBJ1-2
CARTEGNRLGEQFF TRBV6-1 14 TRBJ2-1
CATSALDSQETQYF TRBV24-1 14 TRBJ2-5
CASSYGAGNQPQHF TRBV7-8 14 TRBJ1-5
CASSQDGREASSF TRBV4-1 13 TRBJ1-6
CASREQPIPYEQYF TRBV2 14 TRBJ2-7
CASRWTTRSTDTQYF TRBV2 15 TRBJ2-3
CATSNGPNQPQHF TRBV24-1 13 TRBJ1-5
CAWASLAGRERRNEQFF TRBV24-1 17 TRBJ2-1
CASSPGLNYGYTF TRBV2 13 TRBJ1-2
CSAREGRVDSPLHF TRBV20-1 14 TRBJ1-6
CASSLLANQETQYF TRBV7-9 14 TRBJ2-5
CASSLQWSLVETQYF TRBV14 15 TRBJ2-5
CASSFTGSASYGYTF TRBV7-9 15 TRBJ1-2
CASSSAGGDSPLHF TRBV5-4 14 TRBJ1-6
CASSLGLESPLHF TRBV7-9 13 TRBJ1-6
CASSLALATEAFF TRBV12-3/TRBV12-4 13 TRBJ1-1
CASSLAGSGDTQYF TRBV7-2 14 TRBJ2-3
CASSLDPKAGELFF TRBV5-1 14 TRBJ2-2
CASSIRLAAYEQYF TRBV19 14 TRBJ2-7
CASRPTGDYGYTF TRBV19 13 TRBJ1-2
CSARNSGGPAGDTQYF TRBV20-1 16 TRBJ2-3
CASSPGTSEQYF TRBV18 12 TRBJ2-7
CASTGINLGTGELFF TRBV5-1 15 TRBJ2-2
CASSVIGQSNTEAFF TRBV9 15 TRBJ1-1
CASSGDRGTDTQYF TRBV9 14 TRBJ2-3
CASSEQGATDTQYF TRBV2 14 TRBJ2-3
CASSLGQGDSNEKLFF TRBV19 16 TRBJ1-4
CASSSSPGPGTDTQYF TRBV5-1 16 TRBJ2-3
CSTKQTLYGYTF TRBV20-1 12 TRBJ1-2
CSVDEQQETQYF TRBV29-1 12 TRBJ2-5
CASRGGQSSYNSPLHF TRBV2 16 TRBJ1-6
CASSRGGAGDTQYF TRBV18 14 TRBJ2-3
CASSLVQGLPEAFF TRBV7-9 14 TRBJ1-1
CASHGPETQYF TRBV5-1 11 TRBJ2-5
CASSLGEAADTQYF TRBV5-1 14 TRBJ2-3
CSVDPTGGLDSPLHF TRBV29-1 15 TRBJ1-6
CASSYGQAYEQYF TRBV7-3 13 TRBJ2-7
CASSQGLGNQPQHF TRBV19 14 TRBJ1-5
CASSGPKDTSYGYTF TRBV25-1 15 TRBJ1-2
CASSIMPGSDTQYF TRBV19 14 TRBJ2-3
CASSFSSGGATDTQYF TRBV11-2 16 TRBJ2-3